The rows below give T cell receptor beta chains drawn from one sample of a study of T-cell reconstitution after alpha-beta-depleted transplantation in children. TCRdb redid the calling of the PCR reads with MiXCR, one entry per CDR3 protein. The table shows around 240,000 distinct CDR3 sequences, with 7.5% to 10% occurring only once. Sequencing was performed on PBMCs from the stem cell graft donor, taken from the stem cell graft. These receptors all come from a human donor who donated a stem cell graft to a child with SCID. The CDR3 runs from the conserved cysteine through the conserved F or W. D genes are given only for firm matches. Size tells how often a clone was seen (once, few, many) or the class of an expanded clone, and some rows leave it out.

len	d_gene	abundance	v_gene	j_gene	CDR3aa	CDR3nt
14	NA	many	TRBV2	TRBJ2-1	CASSGNPAGDEQFF	TGTGCCAGCAGTGGGAACCCCGCCGGGGATGAGCAGTTCTTC
15	NA	many	TRBV12-3/TRBV12-4	TRBJ1-3	CASSLDGPSGNTIYF	TGTGCCAGCAGTTTAGATGGCCCCTCTGGAAACACCATATATTTT
14	TRBD1	many	TRBV29-1	TRBJ2-1	CSVVGQGSYNEQFF	TGCAGCGTTGTGGGACAGGGGTCCTACAATGAGCAGTTCTTC
16	TRBD1	many	TRBV12-3/TRBV12-4	TRBJ2-6	CASSLDRGLGANVLTF	TGTGCCAGCAGTTTAGACAGGGGGCTGGGGGCCAACGTCCTGACTTTC
14	TRBD1	many	TRBV12-3/TRBV12-4	TRBJ2-7	CASSFWDRVYEQYF	TGTGCCAGCAGTTTTTGGGACAGGGTTTACGAGCAGTACTTC
15	TRBD1	few	TRBV5-1	TRBJ2-2	CASKDRTGPTGELFF	TGCGCCAGCAAAGACAGGACAGGGCCCACCGGGGAGCTGTTTTTT
17	NA	many	TRBV28	TRBJ2-6	CASSSGTESSGANVLTF	TGTGCCAGCAGTTCCGGGACTGAAAGCTCTGGGGCCAACGTCCTGACTTTC
17	NA	few	TRBV5-1	TRBJ2-5	CASSPGRASSYQETQYF	TGCGCCAGCAGCCCGGGCCGGGCCAGTTCGTACCAAGAGACCCAGTACTTC
14	TRBD2	many	TRBV20-1	TRBJ2-3	CSAHGEGRTDTQYF	TGCAGTGCTCATGGGGAGGGGCGCACAGATACGCAGTATTTT
19	NA	many	TRBV5-1	TRBJ1-5	CASSLVSEGLRYSNQPQHF	TGCGCCAGCAGCTTGGTTAGCGAGGGGTTGCGGTATAGCAATCAGCCCCAGCATTTT
14	NA	many	TRBV5-1	TRBJ1-1	CASSPAAENTEAFF	TGCGCCAGCAGCCCTGCGGCGGAGAACACTGAAGCTTTCTTT
16	NA	NA	TRBV7-9	TRBJ1-4	CASSLVRAYMNEKLFF	TGTGCCAGCAGCTTAGTCAGGGCTTATATGAATGAAAAACTGTTTTTT
13	NA	many	TRBV27	TRBJ1-2	CASSWGTGNGYTF	TGTGCCAGCAGTTGGGGAACAGGGAATGGCTACACCTTC
17	TRBD1	many	TRBV5-1	TRBJ1-1	CASRPIHLPGGRAEAFF	TGCGCCAGCAGACCTATACATCTACCAGGGGGCAGGGCTGAAGCTTTCTTT
16	NA	many	TRBV28	TRBJ2-5	CASSHSGSVAQETQYF	TGTGCCAGCAGTCACTCAGGGTCCGTCGCCCAAGAGACCCAGTACTTC
15	TRBD1	many	TRBV7-2	TRBJ2-1	CASSPDRGLGNEQFF	TGTGCCAGCAGCCCGGACAGGGGGCTCGGAAATGAGCAGTTCTTC
17	TRBD2	NA	TRBV20-1	TRBJ2-7	CSARDLETSGVSYEQYF	TGCAGTGCTAGAGATCTGGAGACTAGCGGGGTTTCCTACGAGCAGTACTTC
14	NA	many	TRBV5-1	TRBJ1-4	CASSLEPLPGKLFF	TGCGCCAGCAGCTTGGAGCCACTACCCGGAAAACTGTTTTTT
18	NA	many	TRBV4-3	TRBJ2-6	CASSRRHSSISGANVLTF	TGCGCCAGCAGCCGCAGACACAGCTCTATTTCTGGGGCCAACGTCCTGACTTTC
12	TRBD1	many	TRBV20-1	TRBJ1-1	CSARQGRPEAFF	TGCAGTGCTCGACAGGGGAGACCTGAAGCTTTCTTT
17	NA	many	TRBV11-1	TRBJ2-7	CASSPRDSREVSYEQYF	TGTGCCAGCAGCCCCCGGGACAGCCGGGAGGTTTCCTACGAGCAGTACTTC
16	NA	many	TRBV7-3	TRBJ2-3	CASSLNPGVSTDTQYF	TGTGCCAGCAGCTTAAACCCTGGGGTCTCCACAGATACGCAGTATTTT
14	NA	NA	TRBV5-1	TRBJ1-1	CASSFEGRFTEAFF	TGCGCCAGCAGCTTTGAAGGAAGATTCACTGAAGCTTTCTTT
14	NA	many	TRBV5-5	TRBJ2-7	CASSYDSNSYEQYF	TGTGCCAGCAGCTACGACAGTAACTCCTACGAGCAGTACTTC
13	TRBD2	few	TRBV6-6	TRBJ2-3	CASSYAGGVSKYF	TGTGCCAGCAGTTACGCGGGGGGGGTTTCGAAGTATTTT
14	NA	few	TRBV5-1	TRBJ2-3	CASSSPQRTDTQYF	TGCGCCAGCAGCTCCCCTCAGCGCACAGATACGCAGTATTTT
15	TRBD2	many	TRBV7-9	TRBJ2-3	CASSLLQGGADTQYF	TGTGCCAGCAGCTTACTTCAGGGAGGGGCAGATACGCAGTATTTT
12	TRBD1	many	TRBV2	TRBJ2-4	CASSVDRGFQYF	TGTGCCAGCAGTGTGGACAGGGGGTTTCAGTACTTC
13	NA	many	TRBV7-8	TRBJ1-2	CASSPRRGNGHTF	TGTGCCAGCAGCCCCCGGAGAGGGAATGGCCACACCTTC
15	TRBD1	many	TRBV7-9	TRBJ2-7	CASRKETGASYEQYF	TGTGCCAGCAGGAAAGAGACAGGGGCGTCCTACGAGCAGTACTTC
13	NA	NA	TRBV7-2	TRBJ1-2	CASSLGTSYGDTF	TGTGCCAGCAGCTTAGGGACATCCTATGGCGACACCTTC
15	TRBD2	many	TRBV5-1	TRBJ2-1	CASSFIAGAYNEQFF	TGCGCCAGCAGCTTCATAGCGGGGGCTTACAATGAGCAGTTCTTC
16	NA	NA	TRBV20-1	TRBJ2-2	CSARAVGRGPTGELFF	TGCAGTGCTAGAGCGGTTGGACGAGGGCCCACCGGGGAGCTGTTTTTT
18	NA	many	TRBV5-6	TRBJ1-6	CASSGGVKTGTYNSPLHF	TGTGCCAGCAGCGGCGGGGTTAAAACTGGCACCTATAATTCACCCCTCCACTTT
19	TRBD1	many	TRBV15	TRBJ1-5	CATSQRDRGLSYSNQPQHF	TGTGCCACCAGCCAACGGGACAGGGGGCTGTCATATAGCAATCAGCCCCAGCATTTT
15	TRBD2	NA	TRBV3-1	TRBJ2-5	CASSETGTTQETQYF	TGTGCCAGCAGCGAAACCGGGACTACTCAAGAGACCCAGTACTTC
12	NA	many	TRBV7-2	TRBJ2-5	CASSRQRETQYF	TGTGCCAGCAGTCGACAGCGGGAGACCCAGTACTTC
13	NA	many	TRBV20-1	TRBJ1-1	CSAYGHRNTEAFF	TGCAGTGCTTATGGACACCGGAACACTGAAGCTTTCTTT
15	NA	many	TRBV7-2	TRBJ2-7	CASSLVPAANYEQYF	TGTGCCAGCAGCTTAGTACCGGCAGCGAACTACGAGCAGTACTTC
15	TRBD2	many	TRBV5-1	TRBJ2-1	CASSLPRGVLNEQFF	TGCGCCAGCAGCTTGCCGCGGGGGGTTCTGAATGAGCAGTTCTTC
16	NA	many	TRBV4-2	TRBJ2-6	CASSQGAASGANVLTF	TGTGCCAGCAGCCAAGGGGCGGCCTCTGGGGCCAACGTCCTGACTTTC
16	NA	many	TRBV6-2/TRBV6-3	TRBJ1-5	CASSYGGARSNQPQHF	TGTGCCAGCAGTTACGGGGGGGCCAGGAGCAATCAGCCCCAGCATTTT
12	NA	many	TRBV7-2	TRBJ2-1	CASSSGRREQFF	TGTGCCAGCAGCTCCGGACGACGTGAGCAGTTCTTC
17	TRBD1	few	TRBV5-1	TRBJ1-1	CASSYYPGSPGGHEAFF	TGCGCCAGCAGCTATTACCCAGGGTCGCCAGGGGGACATGAAGCTTTCTTT
16	NA	few	TRBV3-1	TRBJ2-2	CASSRQKGTGGGELFF	TGTGCCAGCAGCCGACAGAAGGGTACGGGCGGCGGGGAGCTGTTTTTT
13	NA	many	TRBV20-1	TRBJ2-7	CSAQTFRDGEQYF	TGCAGTGCTCAAACATTCAGGGACGGCGAGCAGTACTTC
15	NA	many	TRBV5-1	TRBJ1-3	CASSFELSSGNTIYF	TGCGCCAGCAGCTTTGAATTAAGCTCTGGAAACACCATATATTTT
18	TRBD1	many	TRBV5-1	TRBJ1-1	CASSFPNQTDRFPTEAFF	TGCGCCAGCAGCTTCCCGAACCAAACGGACAGGTTCCCCACTGAAGCTTTCTTT
15	TRBD2	many	TRBV20-1	TRBJ2-1	CSARDPASGVGEQFF	TGCAGTGCTAGAGATCCGGCTAGCGGGGTAGGTGAGCAGTTCTTC
16	NA	many	TRBV5-6	TRBJ1-5	CASSFLAGQSNQPQHF	TGTGCCAGCAGCTTCCTCGCGGGGCAGAGCAATCAGCCCCAGCATTTT
17	TRBD1	many	TRBV20-1	TRBJ2-6	CSAPTWSGGSGANVLTF	TGCAGTGCTCCCACCTGGTCAGGGGGTTCTGGGGCCAACGTCCTGACTTTC
15	NA	NA	TRBV6-2/TRBV6-3	TRBJ1-5	CASSYLFGLGQPQHF	TGTGCCAGCAGTTACCTATTCGGGCTAGGACAGCCCCAGCATTTT
19	NA	NA	TRBV3-1	TRBJ2-5	CASSPSGVTGHVGGETQYF	TGTGCCAGCAGCCCCAGTGGGGTAACAGGCCATGTCGGTGGAGAGACCCAGTACTTC
14	NA	NA	TRBV9	TRBJ2-7	CASSARQGGYEQYF	TGTGCCAGCAGCGCACGACAGGGAGGATACGAGCAGTACTTC
15	NA	many	TRBV12-3/TRBV12-4	TRBJ1-2	CASSLALVPQGGYTF	TGTGCCAGCAGTTTAGCTTTGGTGCCTCAGGGGGGCTACACCTTC